Presented here are 10 T cell receptor beta chains from one specimen sequenced in a study of blood T cell repertoires in COVID-19. Measured with immunoSEQ multiplex PCR; TCRdb has only the in-frame clones, and not every one. Altogether around 400,000 clones are present, 89% being singletons, with the ten largest covering less than 2%. The sequenced sample consisted of PBMCs or T cells enriched from blood (not recorded which). These TCRs come from a woman aged 25 to 45 who had recovered from COVID-19.

The V and J genes are TRBV5-1 and TRBJ1-1; 9 bases fit TRBD1. This CDR3 is 15 amino acids long. The germline V gene has CDR1 SGHRS and CDR2 YFSETQ. J was trimmed by 1 base and V by 3 bases; bases with no gene match: 4. The CDR3 bases are TGCGCCAGCAGCTCGTGGACAGGGGAGAACACTGAAGCTTTCTTT. This translates into CASSSWTGENTEAFF.

In nucleotides, the CDR3 is TGTGCCATCACCGGAAGTGGGGGACAGGGGAACACTGAAGCTTTCTTT. It is translated as CAITGSGGQGNTEAFF. The V gene is TRBV10-3, the J gene TRBJ1-1; TRBD1 matches 9 bases. The CDR3 consists of 16 residues. V was clipped by 7 bases and J by 1 base; unmatched bases: 10. Germline assignment: CDR1 ENHRY and CDR2 SYGVKD.

The chain couples TRBV19 to TRBJ2-1, with D tentatively TRBD1 (5 bases). Germline values: CDR1 LNHDA, CDR2 SQIVND (reference sequence). Trimming left V 8 bases short and J 8 bases short, with 10 bases between. The CDR3 loop spans 11 amino acids. The CDR3 loop is CASRTRDEQFF. The CDR3, as DNA: TGTGCCAGTCGGACCAGGGATGAGCAGTTCTTC. The whole variable domain, remainder taken from reference TRBV19 and TRBJ2-1, is DGGITQSPKYLFRKEGQNVTLSCEQNLNHDAMYWYRQDPGQGLRLIYYSQIVNDFQKGDIAEGYSVSREKKESFPLTVTSAQKNPTAFYLCASRTRDEQFFGPGTRLTVL.

The chain uses TRBV6-1 and TRBJ1-2; no firm D call. Trimming took off 2 bases at V and 7 bases at J, with 11 bases between the two ends. The CDR3 is 13 residues long. The germline V gene has CDR1 MNHNS and CDR2 SASEGT. The CDR3 DNA sequence: TGTGCCAGCAGTGAAAAACAGAGTCGTGGCTACACCTTC. Its protein product is CASSEKQSRGYTF.

The V and J genes are TRBV28 and TRBJ1-5, with TRBD1 identical over 8 bases. Germline trimming cut 8 bases from V and 9 bases from J; bases unmatched to any gene: 15. In germline, CDR1 is MDHEN, CDR2 SYDVKM. The CDR3 spans 15 residues. CDR3 nucleotides: TGTGCCAGCGGACAGGGCCGTCTGGCTCAGGGGCCCCAGCATTTT. This gives the protein CASGQGRLAQGPQHF.

The V call is TRBV28, the J call TRBJ2-6; the D is unclear. The CDR3 spans 14 residues. Germline V lookup: CDR1 MDHEN, CDR2 SYDVKM. V was shortened by 7 bases and J by 1 base, with 8 bases between the two germline ends. Written as DNA, the CDR3 is TGTGCCAGCACTCCAACTTCTGGGGCCAACGTCCTGACTTTC. It codes for CASTPTSGANVLTF.

The CDR3 nucleotides read TGTGCCACCAGTGGGGGGCCTGTCACAGATACGCAGTATTTT. Protein product: CATSGGPVTDTQYF. This chain connects TRBV24-1 to TRBJ2-3; TRBD1 is a possible D gene (6 bases). Trimming cost V 5 bases and J 2 bases, with 10 bases left between them. The CDR3 covers 14 residues. Per germline, CDR1 KGHDR and CDR2 SFDVKD.

V gene TRBV5-1 combines with J gene TRBJ1-4; possible D gene TRBD1, 6 bases. Germline CDR1 SGHRS, CDR2 YFSETQ. Trimming cost V 7 bases and J 3 bases, with 19 bases left between them. CDR3 length: 16 amino acids. Here the CDR3 DNA reads TGCGCCAGCGCCCTGCAGGGACAACGGGCTAATGAAAAACTGTTTTTT. Residues: CASALQGQRANEKLFF.

This chain links TRBV30 with TRBJ2-1; TRBD2 agrees at 12 bases. This CDR3 is 15 amino acids long. The V gene's germline CDR1 is GTSNPN and CDR2 SVGIG (reference sequence). V lost 2 bases, J lost 4 bases, and 3 bases stayed unmatched. The CDR3 loop is CAWSWGTSGYNEQFF. The CDR3 region has the DNA TGTGCCTGGAGTTGGGGGACTAGCGGGTACAATGAGCAGTTCTTC.

The chain combines TRBV7-2 with TRBJ1-2, with 7 bases aligning to TRBD1. CDR3 length equals 12 residues. Germline trimming cut 5 bases from V and 8 bases from J; bases unmatched to any gene: 5. Germline lookup yields CDR1 SGHTA and CDR2 FQGNSA. The DNA of the CDR3 is TGTGCCAGCAGCCCTTACAGGGGAGGCTACACCTTC. It yields the protein CASSPYRGGYTF.